Each of the 5 T cell receptor beta chains below was sequenced from the same sample in a study of naive and memory T cell subsets. Their antigens remain unidentified. Both TRBC1 and TRBC2 were covered by a beta constant-region primer of two equimolar oligonucleotides. Ligated cDNA was amplified by four rounds of PCR with nested alpha and beta constant-region primers and SP2. MiXCR, applied by TCRdb to the UMI-ligation and nested PCR reads, yields one record per CDR3 protein. Of about 150,000 distinct CDR3 sequences listed, approximately 22% were seen once; the top ten hold over 0.09%. Whole-study results and caveats: Especially in CD8 cells, naive repertoires contained a few larger clonotypes, possibly CD45RA-re-expressing memory cells.

Sequenced input: naive CD4+ T cells from blood. The source is a human donor in good health.

This clonotype occurred a few times. V and J are TRBV20-1 and TRBJ2-7; D is perhaps TRBD1 (5 bases). Per the germline V gene, CDR1 is DFQATT and CDR2 is SNEGSKA (reference sequence). The CDR3 spans 14 residues. The germline V and J ends were trimmed by 5 bases and 2 bases, with 16 bases remaining between them. The CDR3 loop is CSAAPGAGPYEQYF. The CDR3, as DNA: TGCAGTGCTGCCCCCGGCGCAGGGCCCTACGAGCAGTACTTC.

V usage is TRBV5-4 and J usage is TRBJ2-6, with a tentative D call TRBD1 (6 bases). The CDR3 has 17 residues. The V gene's germline CDR1 is SGHNT and CDR2 YYREEE (reference sequence). Trimming took off 3 bases at V and 0 bases at J, with 13 bases between the two ends. The CDR3 DNA is TGTGCCAGCAGCTCGGCCCGGGACAACTCTGGGGCCAACGTCCTGACTTTC. Translation gives CASSSARDNSGANVLTF.

V and J are TRBV10-3 and TRBJ2-3; D call uncertain. V was trimmed by 8 bases and J by 2 bases, leaving 11 bases between them. Germline CDR1 reads ENHRY; CDR2 reads SYGVKD. The length of the CDR3 is 13 residues. CDR3 protein: CAIHRDITDTQYF. The CDR3 DNA sequence: TGTGCCATCCACCGAGACATCACAGATACGCAGTATTTT.

The J gene is TRBJ2-7, the V gene TRBV9; D is perhaps TRBD2 (5 bases). V lost 3 bases, J lost 6 bases, and 13 bases lay in between. Germline V gives CDR1 SGDLS, CDR2 YYNGEE. This CDR3 is 13 amino acids long. In DNA, the CDR3 is TGTGCCAGCAGCGGGCAAACTAGTTTCGAGCAGTACTTC. This encodes CASSGQTSFEQYF. Combining the CDR3 with reference TRBV9 and TRBJ2-7 gives the whole variable domain DSGVTQTPKHLITATGQRVTLRCSPRSGDLSVYWYQQSLDQGLQFLIQYYNGEERAKGNILERFSAQQFPDLHSELNLSSLELGDSALYFCASSGQTSFEQYFGPGTRLTVT.

This clonotype was seen more than once but under ten times. The CDR3 reads CSAGQQGARRQNIQYF. The CDR3, as DNA: TGCAGTGCTGGGCAACAGGGGGCGAGGCGGCAAAACATTCAGTACTTC. This chain links TRBV20-1 with TRBJ2-4; 9 positions agree with TRBD1. Germline CDR1 reads DFQATT; CDR2 reads SNEGSKA (reference sequence). Trimming at V came to 5 bases and at J to 5 bases, leaving 13 bases not matched to a gene. The CDR3 totals 16 residues.